This entry lists 20 T cell receptor beta chains sequenced from one sample in a study of PD-1 blockade in mismatch repair-deficient tumors (dated by TCRdb to the late 2010s). Libraries were prepared through the immunoSEQ multiplex PCR assay. Held by TCRdb, this immuneACCESS table contains in-frame sequences only and omits some clones. Under half of the omission traces to an unresolved V gene where checked; the cause of the rest is unknown. In all, the sample holds fewer than 100,000 clones, and roughly 80% of those were seen once. Around 2.6% of the sample is taken by the ten largest. This sample's time point label indicates: peripheral blood 12 weeks after first pembrolizumab dose. This material consisted of peripheral blood, taken 12 weeks after starting pembrolizumab. These receptors came from an adult with mismatch repair-deficient cancer.

The rearrangement joins TRBV11-2 to TRBJ1-1; D is ambiguous. The V gene lost 5 bases and the J gene lost 3 bases, with 4 bases spanning the gap. There are 11 residues in the CDR3. CDR1 is SGHAT and CDR2 is FQNNGV in the germline V gene. The CDR3 spells CASSEYTEAFF. The CDR3 DNA reads as TGTGCCAGCAGCGAATACACTGAAGCTTTCTTT.

The chain employs TRBV27 and TRBJ2-1, with TRBD2 matching over 7 bases. The CDR3 runs to 13 residues. Germline V gene lookup returns CDR1 MNHEY and CDR2 SMNVEV (reference sequence). V shed 10 bases and J 0 bases; nucleotides not matched to a gene: 3. The CDR3 loop is CATGGTSYNEQFF. Written as DNA, the CDR3 is TGTGCCACCGGGGGGACCTCCTACAATGAGCAGTTCTTC.

This chain uses TRBV20-1 with TRBJ2-7, with D hard to call. This CDR3 is 10 amino acids long. Per the germline V gene, CDR1 is DFQATT and CDR2 is SNEGSKA (reference sequence). V lost 7 bases, J lost 10 bases, and 14 bases lay in between. The CDR3 DNA reads as TGCAGTGTGGCGGCAGAAAGACAGTACTTC. This encodes CSVAAERQYF.

The chain is built from TRBV18 and TRBJ2-1; weak D call: TRBD2 (6 bases). The CDR3 totals 13 residues. V lost 3 bases, J lost 7 bases, and 10 bases lay in between. The V gene's germline CDR1 is KGHSH and CDR2 LQKENI. The CDR3 DNA is TGTGCCAGCTCACCCGGGAGTGGGAATGAGCAGTTCTTC. It codes for CASSPGSGNEQFF.

This clone was found many times. The chain couples TRBV29-1 to TRBJ1-2; D is unresolved. The CDR3 is made up of 12 amino acids. V lost 4 bases, J lost 3 bases, and 9 bases lay in between. Per the germline V gene, CDR1 is SQVTM and CDR2 is ANQGSEA. This chain's CDR3 is CSVGERDYGYTF. The DNA of the CDR3 is TGCAGCGTTGGGGAAAGGGACTATGGCTACACCTTC. Using reference TRBV29-1 and TRBJ1-2 for the parts outside the CDR3, the full variable domain is SAVISQKPSRDICQRGTSLTIQCQVDSQVTMMFWYRQQPGQSLTLIATANQGSEATYESGFVIDKFPISRPNLTFSTLTVSNMSPEDSSIYLCSVGERDYGYTFGSGTRLTVV.

This chain connects TRBV19 to TRBJ1-5, with 7 bases lining up with TRBD1. Germline trimming cut 10 bases from V and 1 base from J; bases unmatched to any gene: 10. CDR1 is LNHDA, CDR2 SQIVND, per germline (reference sequence). CDR3 length: 15 amino acids. The CDR3: CATSQGVHSNQPQHF. The CDR3 DNA is TGTGCCACCAGCCAGGGGGTTCACAGCAATCAGCCCCAGCATTTT.

The chain employs TRBV6-6 and TRBJ2-4; the D gene is possibly TRBD1 (5 bases). This CDR3 is 14 amino acids long. The V gene's germline CDR1 is MNHNY and CDR2 SVGAGI (reference sequence). V shed 7 bases and J shed 0 bases, with 10 bases lying between them. In nucleotides, the CDR3 is TGTGCCAGCAATCTAGGGGAAGCCAAAAACATTCAGTACTTC. Amino acids: CASNLGEAKNIQYF.

This chain uses TRBV10-2 with TRBJ2-1; the D is unclear. Germline CDR1 is WSHSY and CDR2 is SAAADI. The CDR3 has 15 residues. V lost 6 bases and J 4 bases, leaving 16 bases between the germline ends. This CDR3 is CASRDSNPTYNEQFF. CDR3 nucleotides: TGCGCCAGCAGAGACTCGAACCCCACTTACAATGAGCAGTTCTTC.

This rearrangement joins TRBV7-9 to TRBJ1-2; unclear D gene. Trimming cost V 4 bases and J 1 base, with 10 bases left between them. The CDR3 loop spans 14 amino acids. Germline CDR1 reads SEHNR; CDR2 reads FQNEAQ (reference sequence). CDR3 nucleotide sequence: TGTGCCAGCAGCTCCTCCAAGGGTAACTATGGCTACACCTTC. Amino acids: CASSSSKGNYGYTF.

A few counts support this clone. The V gene is TRBV10-3, the J gene TRBJ2-1; D is possibly TRBD2 (6 bases). Trimming pared 8 bases from V and 4 bases from J, leaving 12 bases between. Germline assignment: CDR1 ENHRY and CDR2 SYGVKD. The CDR3 contains 13 residues. Here the CDR3 reads CAIFGSGYNEQFF. The CDR3 coding sequence is TGTGCCATCTTCGGGAGTGGTTACAATGAGCAGTTCTTC.

This clone appeared a few times. The rearrangement links TRBV4-1 to TRBJ1-3; 9 positions agree with TRBD1. After removal of 6 bases from V and 1 base from J, the junction contained 4 bases not matched to a gene. The CDR3 runs 15 residues. Germline-derived CDR1 and CDR2 are MGHRA and YSYEKL. The CDR3 DNA sequence: TGCGCCAGCAGTCCCGGGACAGGGTCTGGAAACACCATATATTTT. This sequence encodes CASSPGTGSGNTIYF.

This clone was observed a handful of times. This chain links TRBV30 with TRBJ2-3, with D unresolved. The germline V gene encodes CDR1 GTSNPN and CDR2 SVGIG (reference sequence). This CDR3 region has 13 residues. Trimming pared 0 bases from V and 5 bases from J, leaving 9 bases between. CDR3 nucleotide sequence: TGTGCCTGGAGTGTACGGTCGGGAGATACGCAGTATTTT. Residues: CAWSVRSGDTQYF.

The chain uses TRBV30 and TRBJ2-7, with D tentatively TRBD1 or TRBD2 (5 bases each). The CDR3 totals 13 residues. The V end lost 3 bases, the J end lost 3 bases, and 12 bases lay between the germline ends. Per the germline V gene, CDR1 is GTSNPN and CDR2 is SVGIG (reference sequence). CDR3 amino acids: CAWSRGYDYEQYF. Here the CDR3 DNA reads TGTGCCTGGAGCCGGGGCTATGACTACGAGCAGTACTTC.

The chain has TRBV5-1 and TRBJ2-7; 7 nucleotides agree with TRBD2. J lost 0 bases, V lost 4 bases, and 7 bases had no gene match. CDR1 is SGHRS and CDR2 is YFSETQ in the germline V gene. This CDR3 is 15 amino acids long. The CDR3, as DNA: TGCGCCAGCAGCCCTGAGGTAGCGGGCTCCTACGAGCAGTACTTC. It translates to CASSPEVAGSYEQYF.

The chain uses TRBV5-1 and TRBJ2-7; D possibly corresponds to TRBD2 (5 bases). CDR1 and CDR2 from the germline V gene are SGHRS and YFSETQ. Trimming cost V 2 bases and J 2 bases, with 11 bases left between them. There are 14 residues in the CDR3. Here the CDR3 reads CASSFSWETYEQYF. CDR3 DNA sequence: TGCGCCAGCAGCTTTTCTTGGGAGACCTACGAGCAGTACTTC.

This clone showed up just once. The V gene is TRBV7-9, the J gene TRBJ2-7; 7 bases match TRBD1. Germline V gives CDR1 SEHNR, CDR2 FQNEAQ (reference sequence). This CDR3 is built from 15 residues. Trimming took 5 bases from V and 5 from J; bases not matched to a gene: 12. The CDR3 DNA reads as TGTGCCAGCAGCCCGAGACAGGGTTTGCAGAACGAGCAGTACTTC. Its protein is CASSPRQGLQNEQYF.

This chain uses TRBV7-2 with TRBJ2-7; the match to TRBD1 covers 10 bases. CDR1 is SGHTA, CDR2 FQGNSA, per germline. V shed 3 bases and J 4 bases; nucleotides not matched to a gene: 12. The CDR3 spans 17 residues. The CDR3: CASSFLGGTGVLYEQYF. The CDR3 DNA reads TGTGCCAGCAGCTTTCTAGGTGGGACAGGGGTGTTGTACGAGCAGTACTTC.

The chain has TRBV30 and TRBJ2-5, with 11 positions matching TRBD2. In germline, CDR1 is GTSNPN, CDR2 SVGIG (reference sequence). J lost 5 bases, V lost 6 bases, and 8 bases had no gene match. The CDR3 has 14 residues. The CDR3 DNA reads TGTGCCTGTTTTCCCGGGACTAGCGGTGAGACCCAGTACTTC. Translated: CACFPGTSGETQYF.

A single count supports this clone. The chain uses TRBV30 and TRBJ1-1; D not resolved. Per germline, CDR1 GTSNPN and CDR2 SVGIG (reference sequence). This CDR3 comprises 15 residues. With 0 bases removed from V and 2 bases from J, the gap between germline ends came to 13 bases. CDR3 in DNA: TGTGCCTGGAGTGTACTGGCCTGGGCCAACACTGAAGCTTTCTTT. This codes for CAWSVLAWANTEAFF.

The rearrangement uses TRBV30 and TRBJ2-5, with a possible D match to TRBD2 (6 bases). The CDR3 totals 14 residues. The V and J ends lost 2 bases and 7 bases respectively, with 17 bases between them. CDR1 is GTSNPN and CDR2 is SVGIG in the germline V gene (reference sequence). The CDR3 nucleotides are TGTGCCTGGAGTCATGGGCTAGCGCGTGCGACCCAGTACTTC. It encodes CAWSHGLARATQYF.